This TCR beta chain was recorded in a study of cytomegalovirus exposure and HLA in healthy donors. Findings of the study overall: A list of approximately 160 TCR beta chains associated with cytomegalovirus was given.

Primers for the PCR totalled 60 Vbeta and 13 Jbeta. Profiling relied on immunoSEQ multiplex PCR, and the TCRdb table lists in-frame clones only, not all of them. Of 95,000 to 100,000 clones in the sample, roughly 79% were seen once. A note on this clone: Its antigen is still unknown.

Germline values: CDR1 SGHTA, CDR2 FQGNSA. The length of the CDR3 is 13 residues. V lost 1 base and J lost 3, with 7 bases in between. Source material: PBMCs. J is TRBJ2-7 and V is TRBV7-2, with D hard to call. The source is a woman aged 40 to 50 in good health and CMV-seronegative. CDR3 sequence: CASSLVPLYEQYF. Written as DNA, the CDR3 is TGTGCCAGCAGCTTAGTCCCCCTCTACGAGCAGTACTTC.